One T cell receptor beta chain is described in this entry. Its specificity is not known. The sample comes from a study of T cells in localized non-small cell lung cancer. Study results and caveats: Appearing in adjacent lung were a median roughly 60 of the top 100 tumor clones. Longer overall survival accompanied higher blood T cell density. In uninvolved adjacent lung, T cell clonality reached its highest value, exceeding tumor. Heterogeneity is still possible, as just one tumor region was sequenced.

The method was immunoSEQ multiplex PCR; TCRdb's version includes in-frame clones alone and lacks a portion of them. The sample consists of more than 45,000 clones, about nine tenths of them appearing once. This CDR3 region has 13 residues. Germline V gene sequence: CDR1 MNHNY, CDR2 SVGAGI (reference sequence). The ends were cut back, 6 bases at V and 4 bases at J, with 11 bases in the middle. V gene TRBV6-6 combines with J gene TRBJ2-3; D possibly matches TRBD1 or TRBD2 (6 bases each). This sample comprised peripheral blood, obtained before any cancer treatment. The source is a male donor at least 60 years old with stage III squamous cell lung carcinoma. CDR3 amino acids: CASRAGGADTQYF. Written as DNA, the CDR3 is TGTGCCAGCAGAGCCGGGGGCGCAGATACGCAGTATTTT.